The 2 T cell receptor beta chains presented below share a single source sample, sequenced in a study of cytomegalovirus exposure and HLA in healthy donors. The primer mix had 60 Vbeta and 13 Jbeta primers. Sequencing was performed with immunoSEQ multiplex PCR; in TCRdb, only in-frame clones are kept and a portion is missing. Here the sample spans some 110,000 clones, 55% to 70% being singletons. The source material was PBMCs. The receptor source for this set is a woman in her 30s in good health and CMV-seronegative.

This clone was detected only a few times. V gene TRBV11-2 combines with J gene TRBJ2-2, with TRBD1 matching 7 bases. CDR1 and CDR2 from the germline V gene are SGHAT and FQNNGV. The V and J ends lost 5 bases and 3 bases, in that order; junction bases with no gene match: 9. This CDR3 has 16 residues. The CDR3 coding sequence is TGTGCCAGCAGCAGAGACAGGGCCGGGGACACCGGGGAGCTGTTTTTT. Translated: CASSRDRAGDTGELFF.

The gene calls are TRBV6-6 and TRBJ1-1; 7 nucleotides match TRBD1. The ends lost 6 bases at V and 3 bases at J; junction bases unmatched: 13. Germline V gene lookup returns CDR1 MNHNY and CDR2 SVGAGI (reference sequence). CDR3 length: 16 amino acids. CDR3 protein: CASSFLGQRADTEAFF. For the CDR3, the DNA is TGTGCCAGCAGCTTCTTGGGACAGCGGGCGGACACTGAAGCTTTCTTT.